One sample yielded the 31 T cell receptor beta chains listed below, sequenced in a study of spatial heterogeneity in lung cancer. Described time point: blood at routine non-recurrence follow-up after resection. TCRdb independently ran MiXCR on the 5' RACE reads; one entry per CDR3 protein. Among tens of thousands of distinct CDR3 sequences, over 9.5% were seen once, and the ten largest hold about 30%. Sample: PBMCs, taken at follow-up. These receptors were collected from a male donor with early-stage non-small cell lung cancer.

J is TRBJ1-1 and V is TRBV7-2; 8 bases agree with TRBD1. The CDR3 is made up of 15 amino acids. Per the germline V gene, CDR1 is SGHTA and CDR2 is FQGNSA. V lost 3 bases and J lost 1; bases outside the gene matches: 4. The CDR3 here is CASSFMTGANTEAFF. CDR3 DNA sequence: TGTGCCAGCAGCTTTATGACAGGGGCGAACACTGAAGCTTTCTTT.

This clonotype was picked up a small number of times. The chain recombines TRBV7-9 with TRBJ2-5, with 9 bases fitting TRBD2. This CDR3 comprises 13 residues. Germline V lookup: CDR1 SEHNR, CDR2 FQNEAQ (reference sequence). V lost 5 bases, J lost 5 bases, and 3 bases stayed unmatched. The DNA of the CDR3 is TGTGCCAGCAGCCCTAGCGGGACGGAGACCCAGTACTTC. Translated: CASSPSGTETQYF.

This clonotype appeared many times. The rearrangement joins TRBV19 to TRBJ2-6; tentative D call: TRBD1 (5 bases). There are 14 residues in the CDR3. V was shortened by 10 bases and J by 0 bases, with 10 bases between the two germline ends. Germline CDR1 reads LNHDA; CDR2 reads SQIVND (reference sequence). The CDR3 sequence is CATTDSSGANVLTF. CDR3 nucleotide sequence: TGTGCCACAACAGACAGCTCTGGGGCCAACGTCCTGACTTTC.

This chain links TRBV5-4 with TRBJ1-6, with 10 bases fitting TRBD1. Germline V gene lookup returns CDR1 SGHNT and CDR2 YYREEE (reference sequence). V lost 5 bases to trimming and J lost 9 bases; unmatched junction nucleotides: 8. CDR3 size: 15 residues. This CDR3 is CASRRGQGYGSPLHF. As DNA, the CDR3 is TGTGCCAGCAGGCGGGGACAGGGGTACGGTTCACCCCTCCACTTT.

The chain couples TRBV11-2 to TRBJ2-7; D is perhaps TRBD2 (5 bases). Trimming took off 5 bases at V and 0 bases at J, with 14 bases between the two ends. The CDR3 runs to 15 residues. Germline assignment: CDR1 SGHAT and CDR2 FQNNGV. The CDR3 bases are TGTGCCAGCAGCAGAGCTGGGAGCTTCTCCTACGAGCAGTACTTC. Translation gives CASSRAGSFSYEQYF.

This clonotype has only a few counts. V usage is TRBV24-1 and J usage is TRBJ2-5; 7 bases match TRBD1. The CDR3 sequence is 15 residues long. Per the germline V gene, CDR1 is KGHDR and CDR2 is SFDVKD. The trim removed 3 bases at V and 3 bases at J, leaving 6 bases unmatched. As DNA, the CDR3 is TGTGCCACCAGTGATCATGTTACAGGGGAAGAGACCCAGTACTTC. Translated, it gives CATSDHVTGEETQYF.

Ten or more counts support this clonotype. This chain links TRBV24-1 with TRBJ2-3; D unclear. The CDR3 consists of 14 residues. Trimming cost V 10 bases and J 1 base, with 14 bases left between them. Germline lookup yields CDR1 KGHDR and CDR2 SFDVKD. For the CDR3, the DNA is TGTGCCACGGACCCCGGTCGTGGCACAGATACGCAGTATTTT. Its protein product is CATDPGRGTDTQYF.

The sample holds many counts of this clonotype. The chain carries TRBV7-2 and TRBJ1-2, with no clear D. Trimming left V 5 bases short and J 1 base short, with 5 bases between. Germline CDR1 is SGHTA and CDR2 is FQGNSA. This CDR3 has 12 amino acids. In DNA form, the CDR3 reads TGTGCCAGCAGCCGAGTTAACTATGGCTACACCTTC. Translated, it gives CASSRVNYGYTF. The full variable domain, in which reference TRBV7-2 and TRBJ1-2 provide the parts outside the CDR3, is GAGVSQSPSNKVTEKGKDVELRCDPISGHTALYWYRQSLGQGLEFLIYFQGNSAPDKSGLPSDRFSAERTGGSVSTLTIQRTQQEDSAVYLCASSRVNYGYTFGSGTRLTVV.

This clonotype was counted between two and nine times. The chain uses TRBV27 and TRBJ1-1; the D is unclear. V shed 5 bases and J shed 1 base, with 14 bases lying between them. The CDR3 extends over 15 amino acids. Germline CDR1 reads MNHEY; CDR2 reads SMNVEV (reference sequence). The CDR3 sequence is CASSPQHLPNTEAFF. The CDR3 coding sequence is TGTGCCAGCAGTCCCCAACACCTACCGAACACTGAAGCTTTCTTT.

There are a few counts of this clonotype. The chain recombines TRBV29-1 with TRBJ2-3; perhaps TRBD1 as D (8 bases). The CDR3 totals 14 residues. Looked up from germline, CDR1 is SQVTM and CDR2 is ANQGSEA. V gave up 5 bases and J gave up 1 base, with 13 bases separating them. CDR3 amino acids: CSVKTGGGTDTQYF. The DNA of the CDR3 is TGCAGCGTTAAAACAGGGGGGGGCACAGATACGCAGTATTTT.

This clonotype was found a few times. The gene calls are TRBV18 and TRBJ1-5; D remains unclear. Trimming removed 2 bases from V and 3 bases from J, with 14 bases in between. CDR1 is KGHSH and CDR2 is LQKENI in the germline V gene. The CDR3 totals 16 residues. CDR3 loop: CASSPLAPSNNQPQHF. The DNA for the CDR3 is TGTGCCAGCTCACCATTGGCTCCCAGCAACAATCAGCCCCAGCATTTT.

This clonotype was counted at least ten times. This chain connects TRBV7-6 to TRBJ1-4, with 7 bases lining up with TRBD1. Germline CDR1 SGHVS, CDR2 FNYEAQ. This CDR3 spans 14 amino acids. The J segment lost 11 bases and the V segment lost 2 bases, leaving 8 bases of the junction unmatched. The CDR3 loop reads CASSLPGQSGKLFF. The CDR3 DNA sequence: TGTGCCAGCAGCTTACCGGGACAGTCGGGGAAACTGTTTTTT.

This chain joins TRBV11-1 and TRBJ2-7; the D is unclear. CDR1 is SGHAT and CDR2 is FQDESV in the germline V gene (reference sequence). There are 14 residues in the CDR3. Trimming pared 3 bases from V and 0 bases from J, leaving 9 bases between. Here the CDR3 reads CASSLGWSSYEQYF. CDR3 sequence (DNA): TGTGCCAGCAGCTTGGGGTGGAGCTCCTACGAGCAGTACTTC.

This clonotype showed up many times. The chain employs TRBV29-1 and TRBJ2-1, with D unresolved. V shed 4 bases and J shed 6 bases, with 13 bases lying between them. The CDR3 has 13 amino acids. The germline gives CDR1 SQVTM, CDR2 ANQGSEA. CDR3: CSVGLRRSNEQFF. The DNA of the CDR3 is TGCAGCGTTGGATTAAGGCGGAGCAATGAGCAGTTCTTC.

This clonotype was recorded many times. V gene TRBV2 combines with J gene TRBJ1-2, with TRBD1 matching 12 bases. Germline V CDR1 and CDR2: SNHLY, FYNNEI. This CDR3 has 14 amino acids. V dropped 4 bases and J dropped 6; count of bases not matched to a gene: 3. CDR3 sequence: CASSAGTGGDGYTF. The CDR3 DNA follows: TGTGCCAGCAGTGCCGGGACAGGGGGCGATGGCTACACCTTC. Full variable domain (outside the CDR3, taken from reference TRBV2 and TRBJ1-2): EPEVTQTPSHQVTQMGQEVILRCVPISNHLYFYWYRQILGQKVEFLVSFYNNEISEKSEIFDDQFSVERPDGSNFTLKIRSTKLEDSAMYFCASSAGTGGDGYTFGSGTRLTVV.

This clonotype was recorded many times. J is TRBJ1-1 and V is TRBV27, with a weak D call TRBD1 (6 bases). Germline V gene data show CDR1 as MNHEY and CDR2 as SMNVEV (reference sequence). Trimming cost V 3 bases and J 1 base, with 12 bases left between them. The CDR3 length is 15 residues. The DNA of the CDR3 is TGTGCCAGCAGTTTCAACAGGGCCTCGAACACTGAAGCTTTCTTT. Its protein product is CASSFNRASNTEAFF.

V and J are TRBV5-8 and TRBJ2-1; D is unclear. V gave up 4 bases and J gave up 14 bases, with 13 bases separating them. Germline assignment: CDR1 SGHTS and CDR2 YDEGEE. The CDR3 has 11 residues. CDR3 sequence: CASSTGLTEFF. CDR3 DNA sequence: TGTGCCAGCAGCACCGGGTTAACGGAGTTCTTC.

This clonotype was counted between two and nine times. CDR3 nucleotide sequence: TGTGCCAGCGTCCGGACTAGCGGGGCAGAGACCCAGTACTTC. It specifies CASVRTSGAETQYF. The gene calls are TRBV6-2 or TRBV6-3 and TRBJ2-5; 12 nucleotides match TRBD2. Germline V CDR1 and CDR2: MNHEY, SVGEGT. The CDR3 has 14 amino acids. V was pared by 8 bases and J by 4 bases, with 5 bases of the junction left unmatched.

As for this clonotype: One junction end does not reproduce the germline sequence, and a read error may be involved. The J gene is TRBJ1-5, the V gene TRBV5-5; D is ambiguous. CDR1 and CDR2 (germline): SGHKS, YYEKEE (reference sequence). The CDR3 consists of 14 residues. The CDR3 sequence: CVSSLSEGNQPQHF. CDR3 nucleotide sequence: TGTGTCAGCAGCTTGAGTGAGGGCAATCAGCCCCAGCATTTT.

This clonotype was observed many times. V gene TRBV6-6 combines with J gene TRBJ2-3, with no clear D. CDR1 and CDR2 (germline): MNHNY, SVGAGI (reference sequence). The CDR3 covers 15 residues. With 3 bases removed from V and 3 bases from J, the gap between germline ends came to 13 bases. The DNA of the CDR3 is TGTGCCAGCAGTTATATGAGAGTCGGGACAGATACGCAGTATTTT. The encoded protein is CASSYMRVGTDTQYF.

Many counts were recorded for this clonotype. V gene TRBV7-9 combines with J gene TRBJ2-3; no reliable D call. CDR1 SEHNR and CDR2 FQNEAQ come from the germline V gene (reference sequence). V gave up 1 base and J gave up 10 bases, with 18 bases separating them. This CDR3 has 15 residues. The CDR3 coding sequence is TGTGCCAGCAGCTTAGGCGGCCCCATTTGGGATCCGCAGTATTTT. Its translation: CASSLGGPIWDPQYF.

This clonotype was counted a few times. The chain is built from TRBV12-3 or TRBV12-4 and TRBJ1-1; 9 bases align to TRBD1. With V trimmed by 7 bases and J by 0 bases, 12 bases remained unmatched. There are 17 residues in the CDR3. The CDR3 DNA follows: TGTGCCAGCACCCCCAAGGGGACAGGGTTGATGAACACTGAAGCTTTCTTT. The encoded protein is CASTPKGTGLMNTEAFF.

V gene TRBV5-1 combines with J gene TRBJ2-3; 11 bases agree with TRBD2. After removal of 2 bases from V and 4 bases from J, the junction contained 9 bases not matched to a gene. The CDR3 length is 17 residues. Germline V CDR1 and CDR2: SGHRS, YFSETQ. CDR3 amino acids: CASSLGLAGRLSDTQYF. The CDR3, as DNA: TGCGCCAGCAGCTTAGGACTAGCGGGTAGATTATCAGATACGCAGTATTTT.

This clonotype was seen a handful of times. This chain uses TRBV6-2 or TRBV6-3 with TRBJ1-1, with D possibly TRBD1 on 6 matching bases. Germline V gene data show CDR1 as MNHEY and CDR2 as SVGEGT. This CDR3 region has 15 residues. The V gene lost 1 base and the J gene lost 6 bases, with 15 bases spanning the gap. CDR3 coding DNA: TGTGCCAGCAGTTACTTGGCGGAGGGGGTCCCTGAAGCTTTCTTT. The encoded protein is CASSYLAEGVPEAFF.

The chain uses TRBV5-4 and TRBJ2-3; the D gene is possibly TRBD2 (5 bases). This CDR3 is built from 14 residues. Trimming shortened V by 6 bases and J by 2 bases, and 13 bases separated the two germline ends. Germline V gives CDR1 SGHNT, CDR2 YYREEE (reference sequence). The CDR3 reads CASTLGDITDTQYF. The CDR3 bases are TGTGCCAGCACCCTGGGAGATATCACAGATACGCAGTATTTT. The full variable domain, completed using reference TRBV5-4 and TRBJ2-3, is ETGVTQSPTHLIKTRGQQVTLRCSSQSGHNTVSWYQQALGQGPQFIFQYYREEENGRGNFPPRFSGLQFPNYSSELNVNALELDDSALYLCASTLGDITDTQYFGPGTRLTVL.

This clonotype was seen at least ten times. The chain carries TRBV28 and TRBJ2-3; 15 bases are a match to TRBD2. CDR1 is MDHEN, CDR2 SYDVKM, per germline. Unmatched junction bases numbered 4, after V lost 4 bases and J lost 5 bases. The CDR3 is made up of 16 amino acids. CDR3 DNA: TGTGCCAGCAGTTGGACTAGCGGGGGGGCCGAAGATACGCAGTATTTT. Protein product: CASSWTSGGAEDTQYF.

The CDR3 loop reads CASSLNAGPYNEQFF. For the CDR3, the DNA is TGTGCCAGCAGCTTAAATGCAGGGCCCTACAATGAGCAGTTCTTC. This chain links TRBV7-3 with TRBJ2-1; D may be TRBD1 (5 bases). V lost 1 base and J 2 bases, leaving 9 bases between the germline ends. Germline CDR1 reads SGHTA; CDR2 reads FQGTGA. CDR3 length: 15 residues. Combining the CDR3 with reference TRBV7-3 and TRBJ2-1 gives the whole variable domain GAGVSQTPSNKVTEKGKYVELRCDPISGHTALYWYRQSLGQGPEFLIYFQGTGAADDSGLPNDRFFAVRPEGSVSTLKIQRTERGDSAVYLCASSLNAGPYNEQFFGPGTRLTVL.

This clonotype has at least ten counts. V and J are TRBV7-2 and TRBJ1-2; D gene ambiguous. CDR1 and CDR2 (germline): SGHTA, FQGNSA. The CDR3 consists of 14 residues. Trimming removed 4 bases at V and 2 bases at J, with 11 bases between. The CDR3 region has the DNA TGTGCCAGCAGCTCCTATACAGAAAACTATGGCTACACCTTC. Its translation: CASSSYTENYGYTF.

This chain uses TRBV7-2 with TRBJ1-1; D gene ambiguous. Per the germline V gene, CDR1 is SGHTA and CDR2 is FQGNSA. Trimming pared 0 bases from V and 4 bases from J, leaving 6 bases between. This CDR3 has 13 amino acids. CDR3 region: CASSLATRTEAFF. The CDR3 DNA reads as TGTGCCAGCAGCTTAGCCACACGCACTGAAGCTTTCTTT. Combining the CDR3 with reference TRBV7-2 and TRBJ1-1 gives the whole variable domain GAGVSQSPSNKVTEKGKDVELRCDPISGHTALYWYRQSLGQGLEFLIYFQGNSAPDKSGLPSDRFSAERTGGSVSTLTIQRTQQEDSAVYLCASSLATRTEAFFGQGTRLTVV.

As for this clonotype: A read error may be the cause here, since a much bigger clone is one base away. V usage is TRBV7-2 and J usage is TRBJ2-3; D is undetermined. The ends were cut back, 3 bases at V and 6 bases at J, with 10 bases in the middle. This CDR3 contains 13 residues. Germline loops: CDR1 SGHTA, CDR2 FQGNSA. The DNA for the CDR3 is TGTGCCAGCAGCTTCCTACAGTGGGATACGCAGTATTTT. It is translated as CASSFLQWDTQYF.

Points on this clonotype: The junction departs from germline at one end; a sequencing error may be responsible. The chain recombines TRBV12-3 or TRBV12-4 with TRBJ2-5; TRBD2 might be the D (6 bases). The CDR3 consists of 14 residues. In DNA, the CDR3 is TGTGCCAGCAGTTTAAGGCAGCCGGGGGAGACCCGGTACTTC. This translates into CASSLRQPGETRYF.